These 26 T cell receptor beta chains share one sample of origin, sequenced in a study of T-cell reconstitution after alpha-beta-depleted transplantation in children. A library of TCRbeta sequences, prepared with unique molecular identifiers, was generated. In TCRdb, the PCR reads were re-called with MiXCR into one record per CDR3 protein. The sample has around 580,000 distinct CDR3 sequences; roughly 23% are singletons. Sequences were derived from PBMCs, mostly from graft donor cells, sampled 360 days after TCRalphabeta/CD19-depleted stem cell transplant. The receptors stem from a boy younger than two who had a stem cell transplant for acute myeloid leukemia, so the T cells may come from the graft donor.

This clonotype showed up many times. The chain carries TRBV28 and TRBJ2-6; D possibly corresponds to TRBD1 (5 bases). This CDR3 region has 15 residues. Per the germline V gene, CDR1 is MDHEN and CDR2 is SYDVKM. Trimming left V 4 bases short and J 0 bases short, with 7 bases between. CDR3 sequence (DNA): TGTGCCAGCAGTTCAGGGATCTCTGGGGCCAACGTCCTGACTTTC. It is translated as CASSSGISGANVLTF. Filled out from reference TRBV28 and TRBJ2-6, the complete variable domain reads DVKVTQSSRYLVKRTGEKVFLECVQDMDHENMFWYRQDPGLGLRLIYFSYDVKMKEKGDIPEGYSVSREKKERFSLILESASTNQTSMYLCASSSGISGANVLTFGAGSRLTVL.

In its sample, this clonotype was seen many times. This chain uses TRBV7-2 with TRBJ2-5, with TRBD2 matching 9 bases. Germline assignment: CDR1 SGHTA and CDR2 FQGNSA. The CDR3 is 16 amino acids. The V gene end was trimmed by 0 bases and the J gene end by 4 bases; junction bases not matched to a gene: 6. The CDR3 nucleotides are TGTGCCAGCAGCTTAGCGGGACTAGCATTTTCAGAGACCCAGTACTTC. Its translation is CASSLAGLAFSETQYF.

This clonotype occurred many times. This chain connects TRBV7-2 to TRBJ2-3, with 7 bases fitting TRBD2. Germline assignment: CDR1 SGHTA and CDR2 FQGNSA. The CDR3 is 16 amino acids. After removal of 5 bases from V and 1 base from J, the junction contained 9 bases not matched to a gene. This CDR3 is CASSPAGTKGTDTQYF. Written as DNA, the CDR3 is TGTGCCAGCAGCCCAGCCGGGACTAAGGGCACAGATACGCAGTATTTT. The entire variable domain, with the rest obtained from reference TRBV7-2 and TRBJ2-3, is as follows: GAGVSQSPSNKVTEKGKDVELRCDPISGHTALYWYRQSLGQGLEFLIYFQGNSAPDKSGLPSDRFSAERTGGSVSTLTIQRTQQEDSAVYLCASSPAGTKGTDTQYFGPGTRLTVL.

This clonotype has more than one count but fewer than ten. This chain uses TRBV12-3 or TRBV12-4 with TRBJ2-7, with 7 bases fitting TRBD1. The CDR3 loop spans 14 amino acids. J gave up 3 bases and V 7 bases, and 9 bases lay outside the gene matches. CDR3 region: CASNKYGTDYEQYF. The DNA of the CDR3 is TGTGCCAGCAATAAGTACGGGACAGACTACGAGCAGTACTTC.

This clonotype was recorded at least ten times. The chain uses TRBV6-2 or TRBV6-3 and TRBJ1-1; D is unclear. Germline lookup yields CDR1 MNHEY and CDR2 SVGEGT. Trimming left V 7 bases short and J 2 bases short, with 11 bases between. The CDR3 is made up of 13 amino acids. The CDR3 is CASTYWGNTEAFF. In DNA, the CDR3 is TGTGCCAGCACCTATTGGGGTAACACTGAAGCTTTCTTT.

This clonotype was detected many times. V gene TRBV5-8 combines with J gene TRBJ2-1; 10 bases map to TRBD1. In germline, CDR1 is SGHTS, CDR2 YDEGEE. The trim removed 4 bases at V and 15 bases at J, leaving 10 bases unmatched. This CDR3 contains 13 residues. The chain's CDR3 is CASSQGQGTPLFF. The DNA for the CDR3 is TGTGCCAGCAGCCAGGGACAGGGGACCCCTTTGTTCTTC.

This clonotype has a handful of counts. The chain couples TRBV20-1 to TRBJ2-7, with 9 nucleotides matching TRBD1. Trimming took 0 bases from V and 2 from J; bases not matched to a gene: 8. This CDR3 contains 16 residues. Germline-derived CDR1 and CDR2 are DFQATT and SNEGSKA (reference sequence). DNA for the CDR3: TGCAGTGCTAGAGATGGACAGGGGATAGCGACCTACGAGCAGTACGTC. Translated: CSARDGQGIATYEQYV.

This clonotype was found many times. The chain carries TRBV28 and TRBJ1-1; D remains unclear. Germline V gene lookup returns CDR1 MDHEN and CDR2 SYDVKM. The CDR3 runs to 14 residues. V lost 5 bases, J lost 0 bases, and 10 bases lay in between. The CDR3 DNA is TGTGCCAGCAGTGTCGGAGGAATGAACACTGAAGCTTTCTTT. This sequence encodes CASSVGGMNTEAFF.

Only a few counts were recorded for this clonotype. CDR3 loop: CSVKTGSTDTQYF. The DNA of the CDR3 is TGCAGCGTAAAGACCGGGAGCACAGATACGCAGTATTTT. The chain couples TRBV29-1 to TRBJ2-3; D unclear. V lost 6 bases to trimming and J lost 0 bases, with 10 bases between them. The CDR3 totals 13 residues. Germline CDR1 and CDR2: SQVTM and ANQGSEA.

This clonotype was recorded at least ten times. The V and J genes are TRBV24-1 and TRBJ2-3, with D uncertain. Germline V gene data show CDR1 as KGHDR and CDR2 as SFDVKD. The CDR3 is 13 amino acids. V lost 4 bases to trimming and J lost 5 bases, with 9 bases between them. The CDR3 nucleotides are TGTGCCACCAGTGACGGCGAGAGAGATACGCAGTATTTT. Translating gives CATSDGERDTQYF.

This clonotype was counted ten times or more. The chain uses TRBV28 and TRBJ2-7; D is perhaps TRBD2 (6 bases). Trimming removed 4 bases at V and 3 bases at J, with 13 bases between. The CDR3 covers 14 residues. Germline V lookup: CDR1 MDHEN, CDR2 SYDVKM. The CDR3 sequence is CASSSRGSGYEQYV. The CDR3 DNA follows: TGTGCCAGCAGTTCACGGGGTAGCGGCTACGAGCAGTACGTC.

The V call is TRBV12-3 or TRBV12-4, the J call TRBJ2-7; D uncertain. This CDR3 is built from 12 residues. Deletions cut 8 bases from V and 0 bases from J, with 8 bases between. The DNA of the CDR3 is TGTGCCAGCGCCGGGTTCTCCTACGAGCAGTACTTC. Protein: CASAGFSYEQYF.

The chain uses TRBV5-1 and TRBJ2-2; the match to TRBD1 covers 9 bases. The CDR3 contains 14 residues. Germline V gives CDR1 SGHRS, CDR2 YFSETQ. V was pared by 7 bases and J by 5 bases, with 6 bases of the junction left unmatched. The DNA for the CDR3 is TGCGCCAGCGGAGGGGACAGGGTAACCGGGGAGCTGTTTTTT. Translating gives CASGGDRVTGELFF.

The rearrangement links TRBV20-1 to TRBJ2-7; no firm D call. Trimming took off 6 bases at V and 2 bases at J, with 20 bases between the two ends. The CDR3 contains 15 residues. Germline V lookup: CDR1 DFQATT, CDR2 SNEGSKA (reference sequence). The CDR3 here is CSATPTDLGTYEQYF. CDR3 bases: TGCAGTGCCACCCCGACGGACCTAGGGACCTACGAGCAGTACTTC.

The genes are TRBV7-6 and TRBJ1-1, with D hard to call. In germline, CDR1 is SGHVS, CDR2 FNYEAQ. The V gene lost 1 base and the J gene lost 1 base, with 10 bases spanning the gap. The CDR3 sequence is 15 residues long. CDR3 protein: CASSLGERWNTEAFF. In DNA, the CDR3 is TGTGCCAGCAGCTTAGGAGAGAGGTGGAACACTGAAGCTTTCTTT.

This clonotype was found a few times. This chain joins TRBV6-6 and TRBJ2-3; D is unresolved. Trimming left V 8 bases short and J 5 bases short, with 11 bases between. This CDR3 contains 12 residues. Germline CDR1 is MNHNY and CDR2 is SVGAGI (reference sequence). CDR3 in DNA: TGTGCCAGCGGCGTAGGAGTAGATACGCAGTATTTT. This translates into CASGVGVDTQYF.

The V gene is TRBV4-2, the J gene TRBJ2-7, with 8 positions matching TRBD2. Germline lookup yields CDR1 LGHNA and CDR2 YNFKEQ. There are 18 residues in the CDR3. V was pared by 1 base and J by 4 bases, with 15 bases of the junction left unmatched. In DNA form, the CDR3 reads TGTGCCAGCAGCCAAGGGCTATCTGGGGGACTAGGTTCTTACGAGCAGTACGTC. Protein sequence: CASSQGLSGGLGSYEQYV.

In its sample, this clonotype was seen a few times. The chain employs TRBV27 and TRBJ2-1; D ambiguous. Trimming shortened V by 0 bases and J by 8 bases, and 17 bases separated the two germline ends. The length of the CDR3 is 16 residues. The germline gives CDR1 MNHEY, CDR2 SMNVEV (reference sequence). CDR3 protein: CASSLSFGRPFDEQFF. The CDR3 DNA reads TGTGCCAGCAGTTTATCCTTCGGTAGACCTTTTGATGAGCAGTTCTTC.

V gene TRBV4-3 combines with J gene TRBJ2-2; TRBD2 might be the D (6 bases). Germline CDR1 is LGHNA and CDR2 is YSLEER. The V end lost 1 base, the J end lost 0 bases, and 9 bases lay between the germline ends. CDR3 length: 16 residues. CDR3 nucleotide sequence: TGCGCCAGCAGCCAAGGGTGGGGGGCGAACACCGGGGAGCTGTTTTTT. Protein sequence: CASSQGWGANTGELFF.

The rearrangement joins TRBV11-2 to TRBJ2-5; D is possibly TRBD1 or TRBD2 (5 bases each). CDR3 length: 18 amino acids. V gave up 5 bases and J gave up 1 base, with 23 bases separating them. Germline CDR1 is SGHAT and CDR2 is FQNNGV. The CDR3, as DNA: TGTGCCAGCAGCCCACGGATCGTACCGGGACGGACCCAAGAGACCCAGTACTTC. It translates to CASSPRIVPGRTQETQYF.

The CDR3 protein is CASSQDLRREGYGYTF. The CDR3 nucleotides are TGTGCCAGCAGCCAAGATCTACGCAGGGAGGGCTATGGCTACACCTTC. The chain is built from TRBV4-2 and TRBJ1-2; D perhaps matches TRBD1 (5 bases). Germline V CDR1 and CDR2: LGHNA, YNFKEQ. This CDR3 is built from 16 residues. Trimming took off 0 bases at V and 4 bases at J, with 15 bases between the two ends.

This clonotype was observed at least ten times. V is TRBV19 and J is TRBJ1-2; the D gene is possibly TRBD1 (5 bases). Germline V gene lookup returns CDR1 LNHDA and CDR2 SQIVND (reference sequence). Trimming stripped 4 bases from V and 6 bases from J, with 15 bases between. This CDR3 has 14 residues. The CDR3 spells CASSKDWGSDGYTF. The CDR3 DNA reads TGTGCCAGTAGTAAGGATTGGGGCTCGGATGGCTACACCTTC.

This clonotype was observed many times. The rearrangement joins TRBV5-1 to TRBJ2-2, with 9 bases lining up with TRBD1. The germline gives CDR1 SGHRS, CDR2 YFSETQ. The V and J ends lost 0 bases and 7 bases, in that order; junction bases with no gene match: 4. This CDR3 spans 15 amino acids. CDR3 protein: CASSLEQGAGGELFF. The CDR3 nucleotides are TGCGCCAGCAGCTTGGAACAGGGGGCCGGCGGGGAGCTGTTTTTT. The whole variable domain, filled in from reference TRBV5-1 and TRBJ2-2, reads KAGVTQTPRYLIKTRGQQVTLSCSPISGHRSVSWYQQTPGQGLQFLFEYFSETQRNKGNFPGRFSGRQFSNSRSEMNVSTLELGDSALYLCASSLEQGAGGELFFGEGSRLTVL.

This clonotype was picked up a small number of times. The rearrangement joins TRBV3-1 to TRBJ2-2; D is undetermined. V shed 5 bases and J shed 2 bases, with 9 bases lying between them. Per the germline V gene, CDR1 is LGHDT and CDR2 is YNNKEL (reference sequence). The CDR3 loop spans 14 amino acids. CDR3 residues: CASSSDFNTGELFF. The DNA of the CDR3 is TGTGCCAGCAGCTCCGACTTCAACACCGGGGAGCTGTTTTTT.

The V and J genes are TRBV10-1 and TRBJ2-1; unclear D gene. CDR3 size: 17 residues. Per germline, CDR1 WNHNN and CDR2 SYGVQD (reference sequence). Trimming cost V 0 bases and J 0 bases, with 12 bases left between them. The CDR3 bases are TGCGCCAGCAGTGAGTCGAGGCAGCTGAGCTCCTACAATGAGCAGTTCTTC. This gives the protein CASSESRQLSSYNEQFF.

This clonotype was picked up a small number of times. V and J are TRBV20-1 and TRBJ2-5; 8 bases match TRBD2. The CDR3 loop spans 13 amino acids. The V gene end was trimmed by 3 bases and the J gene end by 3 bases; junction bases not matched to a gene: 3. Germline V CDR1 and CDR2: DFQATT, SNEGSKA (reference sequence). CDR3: CSASTSGEETQYF. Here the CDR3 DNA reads TGCAGTGCTAGCACTAGCGGAGAAGAGACCCAGTACTTC.